These T cell receptor beta chains were read from a single sample in a study of T cell responses to AZD1222 COVID-19 vaccine. Assay used: immunoSEQ multiplex PCR; TCRdb lists only in-frame clones, some missing. The data contain roughly 54,000 clones, roughly 90% of them seen just once; the ten biggest clones take up roughly 14%. The source material was peripheral blood, sampled 28 days after the second AZD1222 dose. These receptors all stem from an adult who received the AZD1222 COVID-19 vaccine. Both conserved end residues are part of each CDR3. A D gene is named only where the DNA matches it firmly. Rows may omit the clone size; those that give it use once, few, many or a size class.

DNA	CDR3	size	J	V	D
TGCAGTGCTAGAGATCGGTCCCAGGGCACCTTC	CSARDRSQGTF	once	TRBJ1-2	TRBV20-1	NA
TGTGCCTGGAGTCTCAGTGGGGGCTACACCTTC	CAWSLSGGYTF	NA	TRBJ1-2	TRBV30	NA
TGTGCCAGCAGTTACGGGAGAGGTTACGAGCAGTACTTC	CASSYGRGYEQYF	NA	TRBJ2-7	TRBV6-5	NA
TGTGCCACCGGACAGGGAAGGAGCAATCAGCCCCAGCATTTT	CATGQGRSNQPQHF	few	TRBJ1-5	TRBV19	TRBD1
TGTGCCACCAGTGACCCCGGGCTAGCGGGAAGAAATGAGCAGTTCTTC	CATSDPGLAGRNEQFF	once	TRBJ2-1	TRBV24-1	TRBD2
TGTGCCTGGAGTGTACTAGGAGGGCAGTATTTT	CAWSVLGGQYF	NA	TRBJ2-3	TRBV30	NA
TGCAGTGCCCTCAAGGCAGATACGCAGTATTTT	CSALKADTQYF	NA	TRBJ2-3	TRBV20-1	NA
TGTGCCAGCTCACCGCCGGGACAAAACTACGAGCAGTACTTC	CASSPPGQNYEQYF	NA	TRBJ2-7	TRBV18	NA
TGTGCCAGCTCACCCAGAGGCGCCGCCGGTGAAGCTTTCTTT	CASSPRGAAGEAFF	NA	TRBJ1-1	TRBV18	NA
TGTGCCAGCAGCTTAGAATCTCTGGCAGGGCGAAACACCATATATTTT	CASSLESLAGRNTIYF	NA	TRBJ1-3	TRBV7-2	NA
TGTGCCAGCAGCCCCCACTTGAGCTCCTACGAGCAGTACTTC	CASSPHLSSYEQYF	NA	TRBJ2-7	TRBV9	NA
TGTGCCAGCAGCCAAGACCCAGAATCCCCCTACTATGGCTACACCTTC	CASSQDPESPYYGYTF	once	TRBJ1-2	TRBV4-2	NA
TGCAGTGCAGGATATGAAGCTAGCTTT	CSAGYEASF	NA	TRBJ1-1	TRBV20-1	NA
TGTGCCAGTAGTCTCCGGGCCAGACGGGGTGAAGCTTTCTTT	CASSLRARRGEAFF	NA	TRBJ1-1	TRBV19	NA
TGCGCCAGCAGCTGGACAGGGGGCGGTGGGGCCAACGTCCTGACTTTC	CASSWTGGGGANVLTF	medium-sized	TRBJ2-6	TRBV5-1	TRBD1
TGTGCCAGCAGCATTAACACTGAAGCTTTCTTT	CASSINTEAFF	NA	TRBJ1-1	TRBV5-6	NA
TGCGCCAGCAGCTCCCTAGCGGGGAGTCACTCCTACAATGAGCAGTTCTTC	CASSSLAGSHSYNEQFF	NA	TRBJ2-1	TRBV4-1	TRBD2
TGTGCCAGCAGCTTGGGGGGCTGGAACACTGAAGCTTTCTTT	CASSLGGWNTEAFF	NA	TRBJ1-1	TRBV7-8	NA
TGCAGTGCTAGTTTGCCTAGCGGAGAAGAGACCCAGTACTTC	CSASLPSGEETQYF	NA	TRBJ2-5	TRBV20-1	TRBD2
TGTGCCAGCAGTTTAAGGCAGGGAGGCGGCTACACCTTC	CASSLRQGGGYTF	NA	TRBJ1-2	TRBV12-3/TRBV12-4	NA
TGTGCCAGCAGCCCCCAGATCATGAACACTGAAGCTTTCTTT	CASSPQIMNTEAFF	NA	TRBJ1-1	TRBV3-1/TRBV3-2	NA
TGTGCCTGGAACCTTGAGCGTAACTATGGCTACACCTTC	CAWNLERNYGYTF	NA	TRBJ1-2	TRBV30	NA
TGTGCCAGCAGCTTAGTACCTAGCAGGGGAAGGGAGACCCAGTACTTC	CASSLVPSRGRETQYF	NA	TRBJ2-5	TRBV7-8	NA
TGCGCCAGCAGCCAAGAAGGGCGGCCTCCGATTTTCACAGATACGCAGTATTTT	CASSQEGRPPIFTDTQYF	NA	TRBJ2-3	TRBV4-3	NA
TGTGCCAGCAGACCCCGGACTAGCGGGAGGTCGGATACGCAGTATTTT	CASRPRTSGRSDTQYF	NA	TRBJ2-3	TRBV11-3	TRBD2
TGTGCCAGCAGTCTCTCCGGGACCTCCGGCTACACCTTC	CASSLSGTSGYTF	NA	TRBJ1-2	TRBV6-5	NA
TGTGCCAGCAGCCCGTTCCCGGGACTAGGAATCTACGAGCAGTACTTC	CASSPFPGLGIYEQYF	few	TRBJ2-7	TRBV7-2	TRBD2
TGCAGCGTTCCCCCCCAGGGGGCGCCCTACAATGAGCAGTTCTTC	CSVPPQGAPYNEQFF	once	TRBJ2-1	TRBV29-1	TRBD1